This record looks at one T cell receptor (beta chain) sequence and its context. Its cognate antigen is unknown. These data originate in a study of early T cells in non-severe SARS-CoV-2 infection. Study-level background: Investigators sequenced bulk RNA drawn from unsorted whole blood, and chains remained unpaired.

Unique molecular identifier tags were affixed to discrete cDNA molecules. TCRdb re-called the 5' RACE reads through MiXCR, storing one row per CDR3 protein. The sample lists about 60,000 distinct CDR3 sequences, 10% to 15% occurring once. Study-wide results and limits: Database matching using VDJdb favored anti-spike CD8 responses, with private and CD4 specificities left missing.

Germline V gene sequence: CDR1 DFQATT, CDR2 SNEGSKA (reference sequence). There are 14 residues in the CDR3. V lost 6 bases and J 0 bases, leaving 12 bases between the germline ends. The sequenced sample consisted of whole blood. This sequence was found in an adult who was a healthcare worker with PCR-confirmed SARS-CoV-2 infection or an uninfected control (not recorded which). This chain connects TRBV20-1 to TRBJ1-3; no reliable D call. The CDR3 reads CSAAKGDSGNTIYF. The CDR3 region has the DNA TGCAGTGCCGCCAAGGGAGACTCTGGAAACACCATATATTTT.